This T cell receptor (beta chain) originates from a study of blood T cells in healthy people across ages. With a J-beta primer mix and a sample-barcoded 5' primer, a second PCR ran about 7 to 11 cycles. TCRdb processed the 5' RACE reads anew with MiXCR; each CDR3 protein has one entry. The data contain hundreds of thousands of distinct CDR3 sequences, 58% of them singletons. Between the trimmed V and J ends, which lost 2 bases and 7 bases, there was a span of 11 bases. The CDR3 consists of 13 residues. Germline V gene data show CDR1 as SGHTA and CDR2 as FQGTGA. This TCR was recovered from a man aged 55 to 70 in good health. Sequences were obtained from blood. This sequence joins TRBV7-3 and TRBJ1-2; a possible D gene is TRBD1 (5 bases). The DNA for the CDR3 is TGTGCCAGCAGCTTAGGGGCGTTCAGTGGCTACACCTTC. This translates into CASSLGAFSGYTF.